This TCR beta chain originates from a study of cytomegalovirus exposure and HLA in healthy donors. Use of 60 Vbeta and 13 Jbeta primers characterized the PCR. Under the authors' procedure: A later analysis counted approximately 88 million unique TCR beta chains, some 12 million shared. Profiling relied on immunoSEQ multiplex PCR, and the TCRdb table lists in-frame clones only, not all of them. V and J calls and clone size are given by that table; D and trimming were obtained from the DNA. Recorded here are approximately 200,000 clones; the top ten clones represent around 0.7%. The germline V gene encodes CDR1 WSHSY and CDR2 SAAADI. This CDR3 region has 14 residues. Deletions cut 2 bases from V and 3 bases from J, with 10 bases between.

The chain combines TRBV10-2 with TRBJ1-2; a possible D gene is TRBD1 (6 bases). The sample taken for sequencing was PBMCs. The source of this sequence is a boy between 10 and 17 years old in good health and CMV-seronegative. CDR3: CASSEAGAYYGYTF. The CDR3 DNA follows: TGCGCCAGCAGTGAGGCGGGGGCCTACTATGGCTACACCTTC.